The 18 T cell receptor beta chains below come from one sample, sequenced in a study of blood T cell repertoires in COVID-19. The table came from immunoSEQ multiplex PCR; TCRdb's copy has only in-frame clones and leaves some out. The table shows 130,000 or so clones, with 70% to 90% occurring only once. Sequenced: peripheral blood. These receptors were taken from a man in his sixties or seventies with active COVID-19.

V gene TRBV18 combines with J gene TRBJ2-5; D call uncertain. The CDR3 covers 12 residues. Looked up from germline, CDR1 is KGHSH and CDR2 is LQKENI. Trimming stripped 3 bases from V and 3 bases from J, with 5 bases between. The CDR3 region has the DNA TGTGCCAGCTCACCGCTAGAAGAGACCCAGTACTTC. Translation gives CASSPLEETQYF.

V gene TRBV21-1 combines with J gene TRBJ2-7; the listed D gene, TRBD1, was not tested against the DNA. TRBV21-1 is labeled a pseudogene. This CDR3 is 16 amino acids long. The CDR3 region is CASTPRQGRRLYEQYF. The CDR3 nucleotides are TGTGCCAGCACCCCTAGACAGGGGAGAAGACTCTACGAGCAGTACTTC.

This clone occurred once. J is TRBJ1-1 and V is TRBV7-9; no firm D call. V lost 5 bases and J lost 4, with 5 bases in between. The length of the CDR3 is 11 residues. Germline assignment: CDR1 SEHNR and CDR2 FQNEAQ (reference sequence). The CDR3 nucleotides are TGTGCCAGCAGCGCGGTCACTGAAGCTTTCTTT. Protein product: CASSAVTEAFF.

This sequence joins TRBV24-1 and TRBJ2-7; possibly TRBD1 for D (6 bases). Trimming pared 2 bases from V and 1 base from J, leaving 11 bases between. The V gene's germline CDR1 is KGHDR and CDR2 SFDVKD. The CDR3 sequence is 15 residues long. The CDR3 protein is CATSDSRTASYEQYF. CDR3 in DNA: TGTGCCACCAGTGATTCCCGGACAGCATCCTACGAGCAGTACTTC.

The V and J genes are TRBV9 and TRBJ1-1, with TRBD1 matching over 9 bases. V shed 3 bases and J 8 bases; nucleotides not matched to a gene: 2. Germline V CDR1 and CDR2: SGDLS, YYNGEE. This CDR3 contains 12 residues. CDR3 in amino acids: CASSGGQGEAFF. The CDR3 DNA sequence: TGTGCCAGCAGCGGGGGACAGGGAGAAGCTTTCTTT.

This chain uses TRBV25-1 with TRBJ2-1; 7 bases are shared with TRBD2. Germline trimming cut 3 bases from V and 11 bases from J; bases unmatched to any gene: 7. This CDR3 contains 13 residues. The V gene's germline CDR1 is MGHDK and CDR2 SYGVNS. The CDR3 sequence: CASSEGGTPKQFF. The CDR3 bases are TGTGCCAGCAGTGAGGGAGGGACTCCGAAGCAGTTCTTC. Looking up the rest from reference TRBV25-1 and TRBJ2-1 gives the full variable domain: EADIYQTPRYLVIGTGKKITLECSQTMGHDKMYWYQQDPGMELHLIHYSYGVNSTEKGDLSSESTVSRIRTEHFPLTLESARPSHTSQYLCASSEGGTPKQFFGPGTRLTVL.

V and J are TRBV5-1 and TRBJ1-3; D gene ambiguous. Germline CDR1 and CDR2: SGHRS and YFSETQ. The CDR3 consists of 15 residues. Trimming removed 4 bases at V and 0 bases at J, with 11 bases between. The chain's CDR3 is CASSPSGSSGNTIYF. The CDR3 bases are TGCGCCAGCAGCCCCAGCGGAAGCTCTGGAAACACCATATATTTT.

The V and J genes are TRBV19 and TRBJ2-7; the match to TRBD1 covers 7 bases. The CDR3 runs 15 residues. Germline CDR1 is LNHDA and CDR2 is SQIVND (reference sequence). With V trimmed by 5 bases and J by 2 bases, 9 bases remained unmatched. The CDR3 nucleotides read TGTGCCAGTAGTGAAGATCAGACAGGGACCTACGAGCAGTACTTC. Translated: CASSEDQTGTYEQYF.

This clone has only one observation. The chain links TRBV18 to TRBJ1-2; a possible D gene is TRBD1 (5 bases). Germline CDR1 KGHSH, CDR2 LQKENI. V was clipped by 2 bases and J by 4 bases, with 14 bases between them. The CDR3 runs to 15 residues. CDR3 in DNA: TGTGCCAGCTCACCAGGGGACTGGGTTGGCTATGGCTACACCTTC. Translated, it gives CASSPGDWVGYGYTF.

The J gene is TRBJ2-5, the V gene TRBV6-1; no reliable D call. V was shortened by 1 base and J by 5 bases, with 14 bases between the two germline ends. Germline-derived CDR1 and CDR2 are MNHNS and SASEGT. The CDR3 runs 15 residues. In DNA form, the CDR3 reads TGTGCCAGCAGTGAAGAGCCTGAGGTATGGGAGACCCAGTACTTC. Translation gives CASSEEPEVWETQYF.

V usage is TRBV2 and J usage is TRBJ2-1; TRBD1 matches at 9 bases. The CDR3 has 15 residues. Germline V gives CDR1 SNHLY, CDR2 FYNNEI. V shed 6 bases and J 9 bases; nucleotides not matched to a gene: 12. The CDR3 is CASREHDRGYVEQFF. CDR3 in DNA: TGTGCCAGCAGGGAGCACGACAGGGGGTATGTTGAGCAGTTCTTC.

The genes are TRBV7-9 and TRBJ1-2; unclear D gene. The CDR3 is 11 amino acids. Per the germline V gene, CDR1 is SEHNR and CDR2 is FQNEAQ (reference sequence). Trimming shortened V by 2 bases and J by 10 bases, and 8 bases separated the two germline ends. The chain's CDR3 is CASSLFPNYTF. The CDR3 bases are TGTGCCAGCAGCTTATTCCCTAACTACACCTTC.

V and J are TRBV28 and TRBJ1-2; TRBD1 matches at 8 bases. Germline V lookup: CDR1 MDHEN, CDR2 SYDVKM. This CDR3 contains 20 residues. V lost 5 bases, J lost 4 bases, and 24 bases stayed unmatched. This CDR3 is CASSPGGFGTGGFGAYGYTF. DNA for the CDR3: TGTGCCAGCAGTCCTGGGGGATTTGGGACAGGAGGGTTCGGGGCCTATGGCTACACCTTC.

The chain carries TRBV2 and TRBJ2-7; the D gene is possibly TRBD1 (5 bases). Germline CDR1 reads SNHLY; CDR2 reads FYNNEI. Trimming took off 4 bases at V and 3 bases at J, with 10 bases between the two ends. This CDR3 has 13 amino acids. The CDR3 spells CASSVDISYEQYF. The CDR3 DNA sequence: TGTGCCAGCAGTGTGGACATAAGCTACGAGCAGTACTTC.

J is TRBJ2-1 and V is TRBV5-6, with 8 positions matching TRBD2. This CDR3 is 15 amino acids long. Looked up from germline, CDR1 is SGHDT and CDR2 is YYEEEE. V shed 3 bases, J shed 3 bases, and the junction held 5 bases outside the gene matches. The CDR3 DNA reads as TGTGCCAGCAGCTCCGCTAGCGGGTTCTACAATGAGCAGTTCTTC. It yields the protein CASSSASGFYNEQFF.

On this clone itself: At one of its ends the junction is not consistent with the germline gene, which may arise from a read error. The chain has TRBV5-4 and TRBJ1-2; tentatively, D is TRBD1 (6 bases). The germline V gene encodes CDR1 SGHNT and CDR2 YYREEE (reference sequence). The CDR3 length is 15 residues. The CDR3 coding sequence is TGTGCCGGCAGCTTGGAGGTAGGCAGGGGCATGAGCTACACCTTC. Protein product: CAGSLEVGRGMSYTF.

J is TRBJ1-2 and V is TRBV5-8; the D is unclear. The CDR3 is 15 residues long. Germline-derived CDR1 and CDR2 are SGHTS and YDEGEE. Trimming took off 0 bases at V and 6 bases at J, with 15 bases between the two ends. The CDR3 bases are TGTGCCAGCAGCTTGGGACGGATCCGAGGCCATGGCTACACCTTC. It encodes CASSLGRIRGHGYTF.

The CDR3 protein is CASSYPSGVGTEAFF. CDR3 DNA sequence: TGTGCCAGCAGTTACCCGTCAGGGGTGGGCACTGAAGCTTTCTTT. This rearrangement joins TRBV6-6 to TRBJ1-1, with D tentatively TRBD1 (6 bases). Trimming removed 2 bases at V and 4 bases at J, with 14 bases between. The germline CDR1 and CDR2 sequences are MNHNY and SVGAGI (reference sequence). The CDR3 consists of 15 residues.